The T cell receptor (beta chain) described here comes from a study of early T cells in non-severe SARS-CoV-2 infection. For the study at large: Investigators sequenced bulk RNA drawn from unsorted whole blood, and chains remained unpaired. Regarding the study as a whole: Missing private and CD4 specificities, VDJdb matching favored anti-spike CD8 responses.

The ends lost 4 bases at V and 1 base at J; junction bases unmatched: 3. The germline V gene encodes CDR1 SQVTM and CDR2 ANQGSEA. The CDR3 consists of 13 residues. Unique molecular identifiers (one per individual cDNA molecule) were attached. TCRdb re-called the 5' RACE reads through MiXCR, storing one row per CDR3 protein. In the table there are approximately 65,000 distinct CDR3 sequences, 12% of which are singletons. This clonotype was found many times. Antigen: not known. The chain joins TRBV29-1 to TRBJ2-5; 7 nucleotides align to TRBD2. The sequence was obtained from an adult who was a healthcare worker with PCR-confirmed SARS-CoV-2 infection or an uninfected control (not recorded which). Sequenced material: whole blood. The CDR3: CSVVSGSQETQYF. In nucleotides, the CDR3 is TGCAGCGTTGTTAGCGGGTCCCAAGAGACCCAGTACTTC.